This is a list of T cell receptor beta chains from one sample in a study of cytomegalovirus exposure and HLA in healthy donors. Assay: immunoSEQ multiplex PCR; the TCRdb copy retains only in-frame clones and omits some. The data show about 90,000 clones, and the top ten clones hold 3% to 3.5%. The sequencing input was PBMCs. These receptors all come from a woman between 25 and 40 years old in good health and CMV-seronegative. The CDR3 runs from the conserved cysteine through the conserved F or W. Each record gives: V gene, J gene, D gene, CDR3 DNA, CDR3 protein. D genes are given only for firm matches.

TRBV2,TRBJ1-5,.,TGTGCCAGCAGTGAGAGGGCAAGTTATCAGCCCCAGCATTTT,CASSERASYQPQHF
TRBV27,TRBJ2-3,.,TGTGCCAGCGCAGGAGGGCCCACAGATACGCAGTATTTT,CASAGGPTDTQYF
TRBV29-1,TRBJ2-5,TRBD1,TGCAGCGTCGGACAGGGTTCCGAGACCCAGTACTTC,CSVGQGSETQYF
TRBV29-1,TRBJ2-3,.,TGCAGCGCTTTGTCTGGCTCGGATACGCAGTATTTT,CSALSGSDTQYF
TRBV19,TRBJ1-5,.,TGTGCCAGTACCGCGGGACGAGACAATCAGCCCCAGCATTTT,CASTAGRDNQPQHF
TRBV2,TRBJ1-3,.,TGTGCCAGCAATCTACAGGGCCCCTCTGGAAACACCATATATTTT,CASNLQGPSGNTIYF
TRBV18,TRBJ1-2,.,TGTGCCAGCTCACCTTTAGCGAGACAGGCGTCGTATGGCTACACCTTC,CASSPLARQASYGYTF
TRBV27,TRBJ2-7,TRBD1,TGTGCCAGCAGTTTATCTATCGGGACAGGGGCACTCGAGCAGTACTTC,CASSLSIGTGALEQYF
TRBV7-8,TRBJ2-7,TRBD2,TGTGCCAGCAGTTCCGGGACTAGCGCCTACGAGCAGTACTTC,CASSSGTSAYEQYF
TRBV11-2,TRBJ1-1,.,TGTGCCAGCAGGAGGAGGGATGGGAACACTGAAGCTTTCTTT,CASRRRDGNTEAFF
TRBV10-3,TRBJ2-5,.,TGTGCCATCAGTGAGTCGGAGGAGACCCAGTACTTC,CAISESEETQYF
TRBV6-1,TRBJ2-1,.,TGTGCCAGCAGTGAAGGGCGGGCAGAAATGTACAATGAGCAGTTCTTC,CASSEGRAEMYNEQFF
TRBV7-8,TRBJ2-5,.,TGTGCCAGCAGTACTCCGGGGGGCGAGACCCAGTACTTC,CASSTPGGETQYF
TRBV28,TRBJ2-1,TRBD2,TGTGCCAGCAGTTTAAGGAGCGGGAGGTACAATGAGCAGTTCTTC,CASSLRSGRYNEQFF
TRBV30,TRBJ1-1,.,TGTGCCTGGAGCCACCGCGGGGGGAACACTGAAGCTTTCTTT,CAWSHRGGNTEAFF
TRBV11-2,TRBJ2-1,TRBD1,TGTGCCAGCAGCTCTTACAGGGGATCCTACAATGAGCAGTTCTTC,CASSSYRGSYNEQFF
TRBV10-1,TRBJ2-5,.,TGCGCCAGCAGTGGGGCCGCGGGAAGGGCCCAAGAGACCCAGTACTTC,CASSGAAGRAQETQYF
TRBV28,TRBJ1-1,.,TGTGCCAGCAGATCTCCGGGGGGACTGAACACTGAAGCTTTCTTT,CASRSPGGLNTEAFF
TRBV9,TRBJ2-5,TRBD2,TGTGCCAGCAGCGTTAGTGGATTAGCGGGGGGGGAGACCCAGTACTTC,CASSVSGLAGGETQYF
TRBV20-1,TRBJ2-7,.,TGCAGTGGGGGGGGGCCCTACGAGCAGTACTTC,CSGGGPYEQYF